The 17 T cell receptor beta chains given below trace back to one sample, sequenced in a study of T cells after yellow fever vaccination (dated by TCRdb to the late 2010s). The method was 5' RACE. The run used an Illumina HiSeq 2500. Through fastp at Q25 and MiXCR, TCRdb rebuilt clones from the public reads, retaining in-frame beta chains. Records with the same CDR3 protein are collapsed into one entry carrying the most frequent genes and DNA. Within this sample are about 370,000 distinct CDR3 sequences, with around 10% of them counted one time only. Roughly 18% of the sample is taken by the ten largest. The sample's treatment or condition label, in plain terms: live attenuated yellow fever vaccine strain. The sequenced sample was PBMCs, obtained on the day of the first yellow fever vaccination. Source of these receptors: a man between 18 and 35 years old who received the YFV17D yellow fever vaccine.

This clonotype has more than one count but fewer than ten. The J gene is TRBJ2-4, the V gene TRBV7-2, with D perhaps assigned TRBD1 or TRBD2 (5 bases each). The germline V gene has CDR1 SGHTA and CDR2 FQGNSA. The CDR3 runs to 15 residues. V was trimmed by 5 bases and J by 6 bases, leaving 17 bases between them. The CDR3 coding sequence is TGTGCCAGCAGCCCCGGCCAACCGGGACCAAACATTCAGTACTTC. This encodes CASSPGQPGPNIQYF.

Only a few counts were recorded for this clonotype. The CDR3 loop reads CATGREIKEAFF. Here the CDR3 DNA reads TGTGCCACCGGACGGGAGATTAAAGAAGCTTTCTTT. The chain couples TRBV2 to TRBJ1-1, with D unresolved. The V end lost 10 bases, the J end lost 8 bases, and 17 bases lay between the germline ends. This CDR3 spans 12 amino acids. Germline CDR1 and CDR2: SNHLY and FYNNEI.

V usage is TRBV5-6 and J usage is TRBJ1-2; D not resolved. The CDR3 has 13 amino acids. V gave up 5 bases and J gave up 8 bases, with 16 bases separating them. Germline CDR1 and CDR2: SGHDT and YYEEEE. This CDR3 is CASRGWTASGYTF. Written as DNA, the CDR3 is TGTGCCAGCAGGGGATGGACGGCGAGCGGCTACACCTTC.

V gene TRBV7-2 combines with J gene TRBJ1-6, with D hard to call. V was trimmed by 3 bases and J by 9 bases, leaving 15 bases between them. Per germline, CDR1 SGHTA and CDR2 FQGNSA. The CDR3 sequence is 15 residues long. CDR3 sequence: CASSFFAGEGSPLHF. CDR3 DNA: TGTGCCAGCAGCTTTTTCGCCGGGGAGGGTTCACCCCTCCACTTT.

The table lists this clonotype with many counts. The CDR3 sequence is CASSLVGTGGSGYTF. CDR3 nucleotide sequence: TGTGCCAGCAGCTTGGTTGGGACAGGGGGCTCTGGCTACACCTTC. The rearrangement links TRBV5-6 to TRBJ1-2, with 12 bases identical to TRBD1. Trimming at V came to 0 bases and at J to 7 bases, leaving 4 bases not matched to a gene. The CDR3 covers 15 residues. CDR1 is SGHDT, CDR2 YYEEEE, per germline. The complete variable domain, with remaining parts taken from reference TRBV5-6 and TRBJ1-2, reads DAGVTQSPTHLIKTRGQQVTLRCSPKSGHDTVSWYQQALGQGPQFIFQYYEEEERQRGNFPDRFSGHQFPNYSSELNVNALLLGDSALYLCASSLVGTGGSGYTFGSGTRLTVV.

The CDR3 bases are TGTGCCAGCAGCGCGAGGACTGCCACCTACGAGCAGTACTTC. This translates into CASSARTATYEQYF. V usage is TRBV7-9 and J usage is TRBJ2-7, with D maybe TRBD2 (5 bases). The V gene lost 5 bases and the J gene lost 2 bases, with 13 bases spanning the gap. The CDR3 loop spans 14 amino acids. Germline loops: CDR1 SEHNR, CDR2 FQNEAQ (reference sequence).

This clonotype was recorded a few times. This chain joins TRBV18 and TRBJ2-2; the D is unclear. V was cut by 2 bases and J by 9 bases, with 7 bases left in between. This CDR3 comprises 12 residues. Germline V gives CDR1 KGHSH, CDR2 LQKENI. CDR3 DNA: TGTGCCAGCTCACCAAGGAGCCGGGAGCTGTTTTTT. This encodes CASSPRSRELFF.

This clonotype came up a few times. This chain uses TRBV4-1 with TRBJ1-6; 9 nucleotides align to TRBD1. The CDR3 contains 15 residues. Germline-derived CDR1 and CDR2 are MGHRA and YSYEKL. Trimming at V came to 3 bases and at J to 8 bases, leaving 5 bases not matched to a gene. The CDR3 DNA reads TGCGCCAGCAGCCATCTCCGGGACAGGGATTCACCCCTCCACTTT. Its translation is CASSHLRDRDSPLHF.

This chain uses TRBV10-3 with TRBJ1-6; D remains unclear. Per germline, CDR1 ENHRY and CDR2 SYGVKD. Trimming left V 7 bases short and J 8 bases short, with 15 bases between. CDR3 size: 14 residues. This CDR3 is CAITPGGKYSPLHF. The CDR3 DNA is TGTGCCATCACTCCCGGAGGGAAATATTCACCCCTCCACTTT.

This clonotype was seen more than once but under ten times. The J gene is TRBJ2-2, the V gene TRBV24-1; D is undetermined. Trimming pared 1 base from V and 4 bases from J, leaving 12 bases between. Germline CDR1 is KGHDR and CDR2 is SFDVKD. The CDR3 loop spans 16 amino acids. DNA for the CDR3: TGTGCCACCAGTGATTTAAAGGACGGTGCCACCGGGGAGCTGTTTTTT. Protein sequence: CATSDLKDGATGELFF.

J is TRBJ2-2 and V is TRBV9, with no clear D. Germline loops: CDR1 SGDLS, CDR2 YYNGEE. V lost 5 bases, J lost 2 bases, and 16 bases lay in between. The CDR3 has 16 amino acids. The CDR3 coding sequence is TGTGCCAGCAGTGCCACTGACTCGTTTAACACCGGGGAGCTGTTTTTT. This translates into CASSATDSFNTGELFF.

This clonotype was detected a few times. The chain has TRBV6-5 and TRBJ1-1; D is unclear. V was cut by 3 bases and J by 7 bases, with 18 bases left in between. From germline, CDR1 is MNHEY and CDR2 SVGAGI. The CDR3 length is 15 residues. CDR3 coding DNA: TGTGCCAGCAGTTATAGAATAAAGGCGTTACATGAAGCTTTCTTT. Translating gives CASSYRIKALHEAFF.

The sample holds many counts of this clonotype. The chain has TRBV11-1 and TRBJ2-2; D not resolved. There are 11 residues in the CDR3. The germline gives CDR1 SGHAT, CDR2 FQDESV (reference sequence). V was pared by 5 bases and J by 4 bases, with 2 bases between. CDR3 nucleotides: TGTGCCAGCAGCACCACCGGGGAGCTGTTTTTT. Translating gives CASSTTGELFF.

V usage is TRBV3-1 and J usage is TRBJ2-4; no clear D. The V and J ends lost 7 bases and 10 bases respectively, with 11 bases between them. The germline CDR1 and CDR2 sequences are LGHDT and YNNKEL (reference sequence). The CDR3 extends over 11 amino acids. The CDR3 sequence: CASTRVGIQYF. In DNA form, the CDR3 reads TGTGCCAGCACCCGGGTCGGAATTCAGTACTTC. Looking up the rest from reference TRBV3-1 and TRBJ2-4 gives the full variable domain: DTAVSQTPKYLVTQMGNDKSIKCEQNLGHDTMYWYKQDSKKFLKIMFSYNNKELIINETVPNRFSPKSPDKAHLNLHINSLELGDSAVYFCASTRVGIQYFGAGTRLSVL.

The chain couples TRBV20-1 to TRBJ2-1, with 16 bases identical to TRBD2. The CDR3 covers 18 residues. Per germline, CDR1 DFQATT and CDR2 SNEGSKA (reference sequence). Unmatched junction bases numbered 5, after V lost 3 bases and J lost 0 bases. As DNA, the CDR3 is TGCAGTGCTAGGGGACTAGCGGGGGGGCGTAGCTCCTACAATGAGCAGTTCTTC. As protein: CSARGLAGGRSSYNEQFF.

This clonotype was observed a few times. CDR3 nucleotide sequence: TGCAGTGCTAGAATCGGGAGGACTGAAGCTTTCTTT. Its translation is CSARIGRTEAFF. J is TRBJ1-1 and V is TRBV20-1; D is unresolved. CDR1 DFQATT and CDR2 SNEGSKA come from the germline V gene (reference sequence). V was shortened by 2 bases and J by 5 bases, with 9 bases between the two germline ends. CDR3 length: 12 residues.

This clonotype was detected a few times. The CDR3 sequence: CASSTGEADTQYF. The CDR3 bases are TGTGCCAGCAGCACGGGGGAGGCAGATACGCAGTATTTT. The J gene is TRBJ2-3, the V gene TRBV12-3 or TRBV12-4, with D possibly matching TRBD2 (6 bases). V lost 6 bases to trimming and J lost 4 bases, with 11 bases between them. The length of the CDR3 is 13 residues.